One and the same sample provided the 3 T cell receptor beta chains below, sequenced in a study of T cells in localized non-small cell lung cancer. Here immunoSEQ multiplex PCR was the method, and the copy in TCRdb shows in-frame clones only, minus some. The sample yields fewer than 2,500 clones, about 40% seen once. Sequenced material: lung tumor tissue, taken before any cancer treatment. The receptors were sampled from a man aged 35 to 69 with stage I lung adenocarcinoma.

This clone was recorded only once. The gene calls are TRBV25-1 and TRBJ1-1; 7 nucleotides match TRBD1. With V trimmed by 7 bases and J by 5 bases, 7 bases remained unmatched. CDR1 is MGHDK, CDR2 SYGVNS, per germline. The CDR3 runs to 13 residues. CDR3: CASTQQGRTEAFF. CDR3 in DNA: TGTGCCAGCACCCAACAGGGGAGAACTGAAGCTTTCTTT.

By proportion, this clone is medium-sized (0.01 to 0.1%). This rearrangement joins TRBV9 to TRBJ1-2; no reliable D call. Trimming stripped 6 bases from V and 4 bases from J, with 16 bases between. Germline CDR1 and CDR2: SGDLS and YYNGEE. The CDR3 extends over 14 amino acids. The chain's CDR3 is CASIGRVNAYGYTF. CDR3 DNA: TGTGCCAGCATCGGAAGGGTCAATGCCTATGGCTACACCTTC.

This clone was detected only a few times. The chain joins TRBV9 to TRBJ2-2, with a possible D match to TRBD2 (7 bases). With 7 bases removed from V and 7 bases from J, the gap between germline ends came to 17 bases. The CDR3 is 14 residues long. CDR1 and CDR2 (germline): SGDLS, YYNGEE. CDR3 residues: CASSVGGPGGELFF. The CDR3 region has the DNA TGTGCCAGCTCGGTCGGGGGGCCGGGCGGGGAGCTGTTTTTT.